This is a list of T cell receptor beta chains from one sample in a study of CD8 T cells in ankylosing spondylitis. TCRdb processed the 5' RACE reads anew with MiXCR; each CDR3 protein has one entry. The sample has 180,000 or so distinct CDR3 sequences, 11% seen once. The sequencing sample was made of blood, either unsorted or a sorted T cell fraction (not recorded which). The receptors were gathered from a male donor with ankylosing spondylitis or in good health (not recorded which). Both conserved end residues are part of each CDR3. The D gene is left open where the match is weak. Expanded clones get a size class; other rows say once, few or many, or leave the size out.

d_call,v_call,j_call,clone_size,cdr3_nt,cdr3_aa
NA,TRBV5-6,TRBJ1-3,many,TGTGCCAGCACCGAGACGACATTTGGAAACACCATATATTTT,CASTETTFGNTIYF
NA,TRBV18,TRBJ1-5,many,TGTGCCAGCTCACCAGTAAGTGGGCGCGGGCAGCCCCAGCATTTT,CASSPVSGRGQPQHF
TRBD2,TRBV3-1,TRBJ2-3,few,TGTGCCAGCTGTTTGGGAGGGCTGGTCCAACTGGACTACACAGATACGCAGTATTTT,CASCLGGLVQLDYTDTQYF
NA,TRBV11-2,TRBJ2-1,NA,TGTGCCAGCAGCTTAGAACCGAACAATGAGCAGTTCTTC,CASSLEPNNEQFF
NA,TRBV6-1,TRBJ1-5,many,TGTGCCAGCAGTGAGTTTGGGACTAGCAATCAGCCCCAGCATTTT,CASSEFGTSNQPQHF
NA,TRBV12-3/TRBV12-4,TRBJ2-4,many,TGTGCCAGCAGTTGGGCACTCGAGAACATTCAGTACTTC,CASSWALENIQYF
NA,TRBV4-1,TRBJ1-1,many,TGCGCCAGCAGTACGGTGGGGTTGAACACTGAAGCTTTCTTT,CASSTVGLNTEAFF
TRBD1,TRBV12-3/TRBV12-4,TRBJ1-1,many,TGTGCCAGCAGTCCACAGGGGGCGTTTAATGAAGCTTTCTTT,CASSPQGAFNEAFF
TRBD2,TRBV7-2,TRBJ2-5,few,TGTGCCAGCAGCCCACGACTAGCGGGAGGGAGAGAGACCCAGTACTTC,CASSPRLAGGRETQYF
NA,TRBV6-2/TRBV6-3,TRBJ2-5,NA,TGTGCCAGCAGTCCGGGGCCGCCAGGAGAGACCCAGTACTTC,CASSPGPPGETQYF
TRBD2,TRBV7-9,TRBJ2-1,NA,TGTGCCAGCAGCTTAGCGCGGGGGTACAATGAGCAGTTCTTC,CASSLARGYNEQFF
TRBD1,TRBV5-1,TRBJ1-4,many,TGCGCCAGCAGCTCGGAGGGACAGTCTACTAATGAAAAACTGTTTTTT,CASSSEGQSTNEKLFF
TRBD2,TRBV12-3/TRBV12-4,TRBJ2-5,few,TGTGCCAGCAGTTTTTATGGGACTAGGAGGGAGACCCAGTACTTC,CASSFYGTRRETQYF
TRBD1,TRBV11-3,TRBJ1-1,NA,TGTGCCAGCAGCAGCGACAGGGCTGCGAACACTGAAGCTTTCTTT,CASSSDRAANTEAFF
NA,TRBV6-5,TRBJ1-6,many,TGTGCCAGCAGTTACTCTGGTCCTAAGGGTTCACCCCTCCACTTT,CASSYSGPKGSPLHF